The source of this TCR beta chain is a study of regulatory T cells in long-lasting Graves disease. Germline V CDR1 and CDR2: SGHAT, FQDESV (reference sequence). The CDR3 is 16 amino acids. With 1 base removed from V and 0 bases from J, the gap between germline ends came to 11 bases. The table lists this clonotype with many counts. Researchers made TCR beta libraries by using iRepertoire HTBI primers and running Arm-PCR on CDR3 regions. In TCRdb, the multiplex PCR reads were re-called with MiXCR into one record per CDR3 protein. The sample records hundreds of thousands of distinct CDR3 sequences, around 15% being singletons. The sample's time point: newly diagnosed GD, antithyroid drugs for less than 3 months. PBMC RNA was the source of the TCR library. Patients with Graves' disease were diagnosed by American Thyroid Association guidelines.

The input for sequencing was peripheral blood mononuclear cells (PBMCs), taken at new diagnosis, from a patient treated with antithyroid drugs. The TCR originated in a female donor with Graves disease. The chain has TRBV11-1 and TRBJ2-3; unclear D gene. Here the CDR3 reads CASSLGSEVSTDTQYF. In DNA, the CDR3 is TGTGCCAGCAGCTTAGGGTCCGAAGTTAGCACAGATACGCAGTATTTT. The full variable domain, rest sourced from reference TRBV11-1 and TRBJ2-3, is EAEVAQSPRYKITEKSQAVAFWCDPISGHATLYWYRQILGQGPELLVQFQDESVVDDSQLPKDRFSAERLKGVDSTLKIQPAELGDSAMYLCASSLGSEVSTDTQYFGPGTRLTVL.